The 27 T cell receptor beta chains below were found in one sample sequenced in a study of early T cells in non-severe SARS-CoV-2 infection. One entry per CDR3 protein results from TCRdb running MiXCR on the 5' RACE reads. Among about 80,000 distinct CDR3 sequences listed, 8.5% to 10% were seen once. What was sequenced was whole blood. These receptor sequences come from an adult who was a healthcare worker with PCR-confirmed SARS-CoV-2 infection or an uninfected control (not recorded which).

Here the CDR3 reads CASSPLGQGRVEQYF. The CDR3 nucleotides are TGTGCCAGCAGTCCACTCGGACAGGGCCGGGTTGAGCAGTACTTC. The chain couples TRBV27 to TRBJ2-7; 8 positions match TRBD1. Germline CDR1 MNHEY, CDR2 SMNVEV (reference sequence). The CDR3 consists of 15 residues. The V gene end was trimmed by 5 bases and the J gene end by 7 bases; junction bases not matched to a gene: 13.

This clonotype was seen only a few times. The chain's CDR3 is CAISQTSGLFTDTQYF. CDR3 in DNA: TGTGCCATCAGTCAGACTAGCGGGCTTTTCACAGATACGCAGTATTTT. This chain links TRBV10-3 with TRBJ2-3; 10 bases map to TRBD2. CDR1 and CDR2 from the germline V gene are ENHRY and SYGVKD. The CDR3 runs to 16 residues. J gave up 2 bases and V 5 bases, and 7 bases lay outside the gene matches.

There are a few counts of this clonotype. This chain links TRBV5-1 with TRBJ1-6; D not certain. Germline loops: CDR1 SGHRS, CDR2 YFSETQ. CDR3 length equals 14 residues. V lost 1 base to trimming and J lost 8 bases, with 10 bases between them. CDR3 in DNA: TGCGCCAGCAGCTTGTCCAGATCTGATTCACCCCTCCACTTT. Amino acids: CASSLSRSDSPLHF.

This clonotype was counted at least ten times. The rearrangement joins TRBV27 to TRBJ1-2; 7 bases are a match to TRBD1. Losses at the gene ends were 1 base for V and 4 bases for J; bases not matched to a gene: 3. The CDR3 totals 14 residues. Germline CDR1 MNHEY, CDR2 SMNVEV (reference sequence). For the CDR3, the DNA is TGTGCCAGCAGTTTATGGGGACAGCCCTATGGCTACACCTTC. This sequence encodes CASSLWGQPYGYTF.

This clonotype was detected ten times or more. The rearrangement joins TRBV5-1 to TRBJ1-1; D unresolved. This CDR3 contains 12 residues. In germline, CDR1 is SGHRS, CDR2 YFSETQ. The V end was cut by 4 bases, the J end by 2 bases, with 6 bases between. This CDR3 reads CASSNPNTEAFF. CDR3 DNA sequence: TGCGCCAGCAGCAACCCTAACACTGAAGCTTTCTTT.

The sample holds a few counts of this clonotype. The chain links TRBV7-9 to TRBJ2-7, with TRBD1 matching over 8 bases. The junction had 8 bases not matched to a gene; V was cut back by 0 bases and J by 7 bases. Germline CDR1 and CDR2: SEHNR and FQNEAQ (reference sequence). The length of the CDR3 is 15 residues. Here the CDR3 DNA reads TGTGCCAGCAGCTTAGCCGGACAGGGTCTTTGGGAGCAGTACTTC. It translates to CASSLAGQGLWEQYF.

This clonotype was picked up many times. The chain uses TRBV6-6 and TRBJ2-1; 14 nucleotides agree with TRBD2. Germline lookup yields CDR1 MNHNY and CDR2 SVGAGI (reference sequence). V shed 2 bases and J 9 bases; nucleotides not matched to a gene: 15. The CDR3 totals 19 residues. CDR3 in DNA: TGTGCCAGCAGTTACGGGGGGACTAGCGGGAGTTTGGAGGGTGGTGAGCAGTTCTTC. This gives the protein CASSYGGTSGSLEGGEQFF.

At least ten counts were recorded for this clonotype. The chain employs TRBV7-8 and TRBJ1-6, with D possibly matching TRBD1 (6 bases). Trimming pared 5 bases from V and 5 bases from J, leaving 19 bases between. CDR3 size: 17 residues. CDR1 and CDR2 from the germline V gene are SGHVS and FQNEAQ. CDR3 in DNA: TGTGCCAGCAGCCCCCGACGCCTCAGGGGCCATAATTCACCCCTCCACTTT. Amino acids: CASSPRRLRGHNSPLHF.

The chain employs TRBV19 and TRBJ2-1, with D possibly TRBD1 on 6 matching bases. The CDR3 is made up of 13 amino acids. The V gene's germline CDR1 is LNHDA and CDR2 SQIVND (reference sequence). The V gene lost 7 bases and the J gene lost 5 bases, with 12 bases spanning the gap. DNA of the CDR3: TGTGCCAGTACCCTGGACAGACACAATGAGCAGTTCTTC. This translates into CASTLDRHNEQFF.

The chain couples TRBV3-1 to TRBJ2-1; perhaps TRBD2 as D (6 bases). With 6 bases removed from V and 10 bases from J, the gap between germline ends came to 25 bases. This CDR3 is 16 amino acids long. Germline V gene data show CDR1 as LGHDT and CDR2 as YNNKEL (reference sequence). CDR3 sequence reads: CASSDGPVSLAFEQFF. The CDR3 DNA reads as TGTGCCAGCAGTGACGGCCCGGTATCTCTAGCGTTCGAGCAGTTCTTC.

This clonotype has only a few counts. The chain recombines TRBV28 with TRBJ2-5; tentatively, D is TRBD2 (6 bases). Germline V gives CDR1 MDHEN, CDR2 SYDVKM. The CDR3 runs 14 residues. V was clipped by 2 bases and J by 5 bases, with 12 bases between them. CDR3 DNA: TGTGCCAGCAGTTTAAACGCAGGGAGGGAGACCCAGTACTTC. Translated, it gives CASSLNAGRETQYF.

This clonotype was picked up many times. CDR3 sequence (DNA): TGTGCCAGCAGCTTAGACTTGGGTAGCAATCAGCCCCAGCATTTT. It codes for CASSLDLGSNQPQHF. The J gene is TRBJ1-5, the V gene TRBV7-6; no definite D call. The CDR3 is made up of 15 amino acids. V was pared by 1 base and J by 0 bases, with 7 bases between. CDR1 is SGHVS and CDR2 is FNYEAQ in the germline V gene.

Judged by abundance, this clonotype is medium-sized. V is TRBV10-3 and J is TRBJ2-1; D is ambiguous. Trimming removed 0 bases at V and 8 bases at J, with 8 bases between. The CDR3 sequence is 13 residues long. Germline V gene sequence: CDR1 ENHRY, CDR2 SYGVKD. The CDR3 DNA follows: TGTGCCATCAGTGAGTCGATCCTCGATGAGCAGTTCTTC. It codes for CAISESILDEQFF.

This clonotype has more than one count but fewer than ten. The chain couples TRBV20-1 to TRBJ2-3; D possibly matches TRBD1 or TRBD2 (5 bases each). This CDR3 is built from 14 residues. The germline V and J ends were trimmed by 3 bases and 4 bases, with 14 bases remaining between them. Germline V gene lookup returns CDR1 DFQATT and CDR2 SNEGSKA (reference sequence). The CDR3 coding sequence is TGCAGTGCTAGGGGCCCAGGGAGCCCAGATACGCAGTATTTT. Amino acid sequence: CSARGPGSPDTQYF.

Only a few counts were recorded for this clonotype. The chain couples TRBV5-1 to TRBJ2-3, with D hard to call. CDR3 length: 13 residues. Germline CDR1 and CDR2: SGHRS and YFSETQ. Trimming left V 5 bases short and J 6 bases short, with 13 bases between. The CDR3 is CASREGSRDTQYF. Here the CDR3 DNA reads TGCGCCAGCAGGGAAGGTAGTCGGGATACGCAGTATTTT.

This clonotype was seen repeatedly, ten times or more. The chain couples TRBV6-2 or TRBV6-3 to TRBJ2-2, with 11 positions matching TRBD2. Trimming took 0 bases from V and 4 from J; bases not matched to a gene: 7. Germline V lookup: CDR1 MNHEY, CDR2 SVGEGT. CDR3 length equals 18 residues. Written as DNA, the CDR3 is TGTGCCAGCAGTTACTCGACACTAGCGGGAGAGGTCACCGGGGAGCTGTTTTTT. Protein sequence: CASSYSTLAGEVTGELFF.

This clonotype was observed many times. This rearrangement joins TRBV6-6 to TRBJ1-1, with a weak D call TRBD1 (5 bases). This CDR3 contains 11 residues. The V end was cut by 7 bases, the J end by 8 bases, with 11 bases between. Germline CDR1 and CDR2: MNHNY and SVGAGI (reference sequence). The CDR3 coding sequence is TGTGCCAGCACTTGGGGGGGGGAAGCTTTCTTT. Amino acid sequence: CASTWGGEAFF.

The sample holds many counts of this clonotype. J is TRBJ2-1 and V is TRBV28; D is unclear. The CDR3 is 12 amino acids. V was pared by 5 bases and J by 10 bases, with 12 bases between. Germline V lookup: CDR1 MDHEN, CDR2 SYDVKM. CDR3 amino acids: CASSQLLREQFF. The CDR3 coding sequence is TGTGCCAGCAGTCAACTTCTCAGGGAGCAGTTCTTC.

The rearrangement uses TRBV6-5 and TRBJ1-6; TRBD1 might be the D (5 bases). Germline-derived CDR1 and CDR2 are MNHEY and SVGAGI. Trimming removed 0 bases at V and 2 bases at J, with 8 bases between. The CDR3 spans 16 residues. The CDR3 is CASSYSATAYNSPLHF. The CDR3 nucleotides read TGTGCCAGCAGTTACTCGGCGACAGCCTATAATTCACCCCTCCACTTT.

The chain joins TRBV5-1 to TRBJ2-5, with D unclear. The CDR3 loop spans 14 amino acids. The V end was cut by 6 bases, the J end by 5 bases, with 17 bases between. In germline, CDR1 is SGHRS, CDR2 YFSETQ. The CDR3 sequence is CASKSAGLGETQYF. CDR3 coding DNA: TGCGCCAGCAAATCGGCAGGCCTCGGGGAGACCCAGTACTTC.

This clonotype was counted only a few times. The chain employs TRBV11-1 and TRBJ2-3, with 7 bases lining up with TRBD1. With V trimmed by 7 bases and J by 4 bases, 11 bases remained unmatched. The CDR3 consists of 15 residues. From germline, CDR1 is SGHAT and CDR2 FQDESV (reference sequence). CDR3 in DNA: TGTGCCAGCACGAAAGACAGGGCTTTCGCAGATACGCAGTATTTT. It codes for CASTKDRAFADTQYF.

The rearrangement links TRBV12-3 or TRBV12-4 to TRBJ2-1; D perhaps matches TRBD2 (6 bases). CDR3 length equals 16 residues. V was pared by 7 bases and J by 0 bases, with 16 bases between. The CDR3 nucleotides are TGTGCCAGCACCTGGATGTTGCGGGGCTCCTACAATGAGCAGTTCTTC. This encodes CASTWMLRGSYNEQFF.

In this sample, this clonotype turned up many times. The rearrangement links TRBV18 to TRBJ1-4; D gene uncertain. This CDR3 is built from 17 residues. The germline V gene has CDR1 KGHSH and CDR2 LQKENI. Trimming left V 5 bases short and J 2 bases short, with 18 bases between. The CDR3 nucleotides read TGTGCCAGCTCAGCTCGCTTGGACGGTCCGACTAATGAAAAACTGTTTTTT. It is translated as CASSARLDGPTNEKLFF.

This clonotype was seen repeatedly, ten times or more. The rearrangement joins TRBV28 to TRBJ2-1, with a tentative D call TRBD2 (5 bases). Germline V gene data show CDR1 as MDHEN and CDR2 as SYDVKM. Deletions cut 6 bases from V and 3 bases from J, with 21 bases between. The CDR3 is made up of 17 amino acids. CDR3 coding DNA: TGTGCCAGCAGCGAACCGGCGGGCCCGTTGGTCTACAATGAGCAGTTCTTC. This sequence encodes CASSEPAGPLVYNEQFF.

This clonotype was counted at least ten times. The genes are TRBV20-1 and TRBJ2-5; weak D call: TRBD2 (6 bases). Trimming took off 3 bases at V and 2 bases at J, with 13 bases between the two ends. CDR1 and CDR2 from the germline V gene are DFQATT and SNEGSKA (reference sequence). There are 14 residues in the CDR3. The CDR3 is CSASGLTQQETQYF. Here the CDR3 DNA reads TGCAGTGCTAGCGGACTAACCCAACAAGAGACCCAGTACTTC.

This clonotype was detected many times. The chain has TRBV7-8 and TRBJ2-2; a weak D match, TRBD2 (6 bases). Trimming stripped 1 base from V and 2 bases from J, with 11 bases between. Germline CDR1 SGHVS, CDR2 FQNEAQ. This CDR3 spans 16 amino acids. The CDR3 DNA follows: TGTGCCAGCAGCTTAGGATCGACTAGAAACACCGGGGAGCTGTTTTTT. Translating gives CASSLGSTRNTGELFF.

This clonotype was counted ten times or more. The J gene is TRBJ2-2, the V gene TRBV28; D is perhaps TRBD1 (5 bases). Germline-derived CDR1 and CDR2 are MDHEN and SYDVKM. Trimming took off 6 bases at V and 6 bases at J, with 17 bases between the two ends. The CDR3 spans 15 residues. CDR3 DNA sequence: TGTGCCAGCAGGCCGCTCCAGGGTTGGGCCGGGGAGCTGTTTTTT. Translating gives CASRPLQGWAGELFF.